These 29 T cell receptor beta chains came from one sample sequenced in a study of CD8 T cells in Susac syndrome (dated by TCRdb to the late 2010s). The protocol used for the library was the immunoSEQ multiplex PCR assay. RNA was extracted using the RNeasy kit, and roughly 0.5 to 1 microgram was reverse transcribed with random hexamers. TCRdb redid the processing of the public reads, applying fastp at Q25 and MiXCR, and retained in-frame beta chains. Rows are combined by CDR3 protein, so each entry shows the most common genes and DNA. The sample data list 90,000 to 150,000 distinct CDR3 sequences, and about 92% of these were observed just once. The top ten constitute approximately 0.093% of the sample. Sequenced input: CD4+ T cells from PBMCs. The receptors come from a human donor with multiple sclerosis.

This chain joins TRBV29-1 and TRBJ1-2, with 7 positions matching TRBD1. CDR1 SQVTM and CDR2 ANQGSEA come from the germline V gene. The CDR3 spans 13 residues. V dropped 5 bases and J dropped 4; count of bases not matched to a gene: 7. CDR3 loop: CSVRDRSIYGYTF. The CDR3 coding sequence is TGCAGCGTTAGGGACAGATCTATCTATGGCTACACCTTC.

This clonotype occurred once. The chain couples TRBV3-1 to TRBJ2-5, with 16 bases identical to TRBD2. The V and J ends lost 0 bases and 5 bases, in that order; junction bases with no gene match: 9. The CDR3 spans 19 residues. Germline CDR1 reads LGHDT; CDR2 reads YNNKEL (reference sequence). Here the CDR3 reads CASSQDLPGLAGGLETQYF. The CDR3 nucleotides are TGTGCCAGCAGCCAAGATCTGCCGGGACTAGCGGGGGGGCTGGAGACCCAGTACTTC.

This chain uses TRBV2 with TRBJ1-5, with unresolved D. Deletions cut 6 bases from V and 2 bases from J, with 8 bases between. This CDR3 is built from 13 residues. Germline assignment: CDR1 SNHLY and CDR2 FYNNEI. CDR3 residues: CASRVLRNQPQHF. CDR3 DNA: TGTGCCAGCAGAGTCTTACGCAATCAGCCCCAGCATTTT.

The chain couples TRBV20-1 to TRBJ1-4; D is unresolved. Germline lookup yields CDR1 DFQATT and CDR2 SNEGSKA (reference sequence). The CDR3 loop spans 14 amino acids. The germline V and J ends were trimmed by 4 bases and 7 bases, with 16 bases remaining between them. The CDR3 protein is CSAIREGWAEKLFF. CDR3 DNA sequence: TGCAGTGCTATCAGAGAAGGGTGGGCTGAAAAACTGTTTTTT.

This chain uses TRBV7-9 with TRBJ1-1; D possibly corresponds to TRBD1 (6 bases). The CDR3 is 15 amino acids. Trimming stripped 1 base from V and 3 bases from J, with 12 bases between. Per germline, CDR1 SEHNR and CDR2 FQNEAQ (reference sequence). CDR3 amino acids: CASSLGSRGDTEAFF. In DNA, the CDR3 is TGTGCCAGCAGCTTAGGGAGCAGGGGTGACACTGAAGCTTTCTTT.

This clonotype appeared a few times. The chain joins TRBV7-6 to TRBJ2-5; 8 bases fit TRBD1. Germline V gives CDR1 SGHVS, CDR2 FNYEAQ. This CDR3 is 14 amino acids long. V lost 5 bases, J lost 2 bases, and 4 bases stayed unmatched. DNA for the CDR3: TGTGCCAGCAGCCAAGGGACAGGACAAGAGACCCAGTACTTC. Its translation is CASSQGTGQETQYF.

The V gene is TRBV5-1, the J gene TRBJ2-5, with TRBD2 as a possible D gene (6 bases). Germline assignment: CDR1 SGHRS and CDR2 YFSETQ. This CDR3 is built from 14 residues. Trimming took off 0 bases at V and 5 bases at J, with 11 bases between the two ends. In DNA, the CDR3 is TGCGCCAGCAGCTTGGGACTAGACCTGGAGACCCAGTACTTC. Encoded protein: CASSLGLDLETQYF.

This chain's CDR3 is CASSNPQDYGYTF. In DNA, the CDR3 is TGTGCCAGCAGTAATCCACAGGACTATGGCTACACCTTC. The V and J genes are TRBV6-5 and TRBJ1-2; the D gene is possibly TRBD1 (5 bases). Trimming took 5 bases from V and 3 from J, leaving 10 bases between them. This CDR3 is 13 amino acids long. Germline CDR1 reads MNHEY; CDR2 reads SVGAGI.

The J gene is TRBJ2-7, the V gene TRBV18, with D perhaps given as TRBD1 or TRBD2 (5 bases each). CDR3 length: 15 residues. The V gene lost 5 bases and the J gene lost 0 bases, with 14 bases spanning the gap. Germline CDR1 KGHSH, CDR2 LQKENI. The CDR3 region is CASSFRDAYSYEQYF. The CDR3 nucleotides read TGTGCCAGCTCATTTCGGGACGCATACTCCTACGAGCAGTACTTC.

This rearrangement joins TRBV30 to TRBJ1-4, with 7 bases aligning to TRBD1. J lost 6 bases, V lost 0 bases, and 1 base had no gene match. The V gene's germline CDR1 is GTSNPN and CDR2 SVGIG (reference sequence). This CDR3 is built from 13 residues. CDR3 nucleotides: TGTGCCTGGAGTGTAGGGGGCGATGAAAAACTGTTTTTT. Amino acids: CAWSVGGDEKLFF.

This clonotype appeared once. The chain couples TRBV4-3 to TRBJ1-3, with D perhaps TRBD1 (5 bases). The CDR3 loop spans 15 amino acids. V was shortened by 0 bases and J by 3 bases, with 9 bases between the two germline ends. CDR1 and CDR2 from the germline V gene are LGHNA and YSLEER. As DNA, the CDR3 is TGCGCCAGCAGCCAAGAGGGGACCCGTGGAAACACCATATATTTT. Translated, it gives CASSQEGTRGNTIYF.

V usage is TRBV30 and J usage is TRBJ1-5; D ambiguous. The CDR3 loop spans 15 amino acids. The germline CDR1 and CDR2 sequences are GTSNPN and SVGIG (reference sequence). V was cut by 3 bases and J by 3 bases, with 15 bases left in between. The DNA for the CDR3 is TGTGCCTGGAGCGCGGGGAGGTGGGACAATCAGCCCCAGCATTTT. It is translated as CAWSAGRWDNQPQHF.

Turning to this clonotype: The junction departs from germline at one end; a sequencing error may be responsible. V is TRBV24-1 and J is TRBJ1-1, with D unresolved. This CDR3 is built from 13 residues. Germline CDR1 is KGHDR and CDR2 is SFDVKD. In nucleotides, the CDR3 is TGTGCCACCAGTGATTCAAGGTTTACTGCAGCTTTCTTT. Translating it yields CATSDSRFTAAFF.

This chain links TRBV2 with TRBJ2-7; possible D gene TRBD1, 6 bases. Looked up from germline, CDR1 is SNHLY and CDR2 is FYNNEI. Trimming took 5 bases from V and 6 from J, leaving 8 bases between them. The CDR3 is made up of 11 amino acids. Written as DNA, the CDR3 is TGTGCCAGCAGTTCAGGGGTCGAGCAGTACTTC. This translates into CASSSGVEQYF.

The gene calls are TRBV5-4 and TRBJ1-1, with D tentatively TRBD1 (6 bases). The CDR3 is 14 amino acids. Germline loops: CDR1 SGHNT, CDR2 YYREEE (reference sequence). Trimming removed 0 bases at V and 7 bases at J, with 13 bases between. The CDR3 bases are TGTGCCAGCAGCTTGGTAGGGGGGACGGGTGAAGCTTTCTTT. It encodes CASSLVGGTGEAFF.

This clonotype has more than one count but fewer than ten. The chain recombines TRBV11-2 with TRBJ1-2; weak D call: TRBD1 (6 bases). CDR3 length equals 14 residues. Per the germline V gene, CDR1 is SGHAT and CDR2 is FQNNGV. V was trimmed by 5 bases and J by 4 bases, leaving 14 bases between them. CDR3 coding DNA: TGTGCCAGCAGCCCAGTTACCAGGGGCTATGGCTACACCTTC. As protein: CASSPVTRGYGYTF.

The V and J genes are TRBV29-1 and TRBJ2-5; D is perhaps TRBD1 (7 bases). Germline lookup yields CDR1 SQVTM and CDR2 ANQGSEA. V was trimmed by 3 bases and J by 5 bases, leaving 16 bases between them. The CDR3 totals 14 residues. CDR3 in amino acids: CSVDRGGAGETQYF. The CDR3 DNA reads TGCAGCGTTGATAGAGGGGGCGCGGGGGAGACCCAGTACTTC.

The chain uses TRBV15 and TRBJ1-4; perhaps TRBD1 as D (5 bases). The CDR3 extends over 14 amino acids. CDR1 and CDR2 (germline): LNHNV, YYDKDF (reference sequence). V was trimmed by 5 bases and J by 8 bases, leaving 15 bases between them. The chain's CDR3 is CATSGRGEEEKLFF. The CDR3, as DNA: TGTGCCACCAGCGGTCGAGGGGAAGAGGAAAAACTGTTTTTT.

The chain uses TRBV2 and TRBJ2-5, with 7 bases matching TRBD1. The CDR3 sequence is 13 residues long. J was trimmed by 0 bases and V by 7 bases; bases with no gene match: 2. Germline-derived CDR1 and CDR2 are SNHLY and FYNNEI. The CDR3 bases are TGTGCCAGCAAACAGGGGAACCAAGAGACCCAGTACTTC. This gives the protein CASKQGNQETQYF. Complete variable domain (other parts from reference TRBV2 and TRBJ2-5): EPEVTQTPSHQVTQMGQEVILRCVPISNHLYFYWYRQILGQKVEFLVSFYNNEISEKSEIFDDQFSVERPDGSNFTLKIRSTKLEDSAMYFCASKQGNQETQYFGPGTRLLVL.

This clonotype was seen a single time. The rearrangement links TRBV28 to TRBJ1-5, with no clear D. The CDR3 totals 14 residues. The V and J ends lost 3 bases and 2 bases respectively, with 8 bases between them. Germline V gene sequence: CDR1 MDHEN, CDR2 SYDVKM. DNA of the CDR3: TGTGCCAGCAGTTTTTATGGCGGCAATCAGCCCCAGCATTTT. Protein sequence: CASSFYGGNQPQHF. Together with reference TRBV28 and TRBJ1-5, the CDR3 gives the full variable domain: DVKVTQSSRYLVKRTGEKVFLECVQDMDHENMFWYRQDPGLGLRLIYFSYDVKMKEKGDIPEGYSVSREKKERFSLILESASTNQTSMYLCASSFYGGNQPQHFGDGTRLSIL.

The genes are TRBV6-5 and TRBJ1-6; no reliable D call. Looked up from germline, CDR1 is MNHEY and CDR2 is SVGAGI. The CDR3 totals 15 residues. V lost 2 bases to trimming and J lost 6 bases, with 11 bases between them. DNA for the CDR3: TGTGCCAGCAGTTACGGTTGGGCCGGTAATTCACCCCTCCACTTT. It translates to CASSYGWAGNSPLHF.

The V and J genes are TRBV7-3 and TRBJ2-2; the D gene is possibly TRBD2 (6 bases). The CDR3 runs to 15 residues. Trimming took off 5 bases at V and 0 bases at J, with 10 bases between the two ends. CDR1 is SGHTA, CDR2 FQGTGA, per germline. Here the CDR3 reads CASSTRRANTGELFF. The CDR3 DNA follows: TGTGCCAGCAGCACACGGAGGGCGAACACCGGGGAGCTGTTTTTT.

This clonotype was detected once. V is TRBV3-1 and J is TRBJ1-1, with D perhaps matching TRBD1 (6 bases). The V gene's germline CDR1 is LGHDT and CDR2 YNNKEL (reference sequence). CDR3 length: 14 residues. V dropped 1 base and J dropped 5 bases, with 11 bases sitting between them. The CDR3 spells CASSQVGQFTEAFF. The CDR3, as DNA: TGTGCCAGCAGCCAAGTTGGACAGTTTACTGAAGCTTTCTTT.

This chain connects TRBV7-2 to TRBJ1-5; D may be TRBD1 (5 bases). The length of the CDR3 is 15 residues. V lost 1 base to trimming and J lost 7 bases, with 14 bases between them. Germline V gene sequence: CDR1 SGHTA, CDR2 FQGNSA. The CDR3 DNA reads as TGTGCCAGCAGCTTAGTGGCCTCAGGGTTACAGCCCCAGCATTTT. This gives the protein CASSLVASGLQPQHF.

The chain carries TRBV5-4 and TRBJ1-4; D not certain. This CDR3 comprises 14 residues. Germline values: CDR1 SGHNT, CDR2 YYREEE (reference sequence). Trimming left V 2 bases short and J 3 bases short, with 8 bases between. For the CDR3, the DNA is TGTGCCAGCAGCTTCGATGTAGCTAATGAAAAACTGTTTTTT. As protein: CASSFDVANEKLFF.

The V and J genes are TRBV7-2 and TRBJ1-6, with a tentative D call TRBD1 (5 bases). Germline CDR1 reads SGHTA; CDR2 reads FQGNSA. The CDR3 is made up of 14 amino acids. V was cut by 5 bases and J by 8 bases, with 13 bases left in between. The CDR3 region is CASSPTGAHSPLHF. DNA for the CDR3: TGTGCCAGCAGCCCAACAGGAGCCCATTCACCCCTCCACTTT. Combining the CDR3 with reference TRBV7-2 and TRBJ1-6 gives the whole variable domain GAGVSQSPSNKVTEKGKDVELRCDPISGHTALYWYRQSLGQGLEFLIYFQGNSAPDKSGLPSDRFSAERTGGSVSTLTIQRTQQEDSAVYLCASSPTGAHSPLHFGNGTRLTVT.

This clonotype was picked up one time. This chain connects TRBV28 to TRBJ1-4, with D possibly TRBD1 on 6 matching bases. This CDR3 has 14 residues. CDR1 and CDR2 from the germline V gene are MDHEN and SYDVKM. Trimming left V 8 bases short and J 7 bases short, with 17 bases between. The CDR3 DNA is TGTGCCAGCCGCGGGAAACAGGGAATTGAAAAACTGTTTTTT. Translated, it gives CASRGKQGIEKLFF.

V and J are TRBV5-1 and TRBJ1-6, with 7 nucleotides matching TRBD1. The CDR3 covers 15 residues. V lost 4 bases, J lost 8 bases, and 9 bases stayed unmatched. In germline, CDR1 is SGHRS, CDR2 YFSETQ. The CDR3 is CASSLRQGNDSPLHF. Here the CDR3 DNA reads TGCGCCAGCAGCCTTAGACAGGGAAACGATTCACCCCTCCACTTT.

The genes are TRBV3-1 and TRBJ1-2; D ambiguous. Trimming cost V 0 bases and J 8 bases, with 16 bases left between them. The V gene's germline CDR1 is LGHDT and CDR2 YNNKEL (reference sequence). CDR3 length equals 15 residues. CDR3 region: CASSQDRAVYAGYTF. The CDR3 bases are TGTGCCAGCAGCCAAGATCGGGCAGTCTACGCGGGCTACACCTTC.